These 32 T cell receptor beta chains originate from one sample sequenced in a study of blood T cell repertoires in COVID-19 (dated by TCRdb to 2020 to 2021). Receptor amplification or capture employed the immunoSEQ multiplex PCR assay. This immuneACCESS table, as held by TCRdb, lists in-frame sequences with V and J called but not all clones. Of the missing ones, under half trace to an unresolved V gene in checked studies; the others have no known cause. The sample contains about 240,000 clones, roughly 80% of them found a single time. The ten top clones hold about 4.8% of the sample. Sequencing used peripheral blood. The receptors stem from a woman in her seventies with acute or convalescent COVID-19.

Regarding this clone: Other nucleotide sequences in the sample specify the same CDR3. The chain joins TRBV4-3 to TRBJ1-6; D possibly corresponds to TRBD1 (6 bases). Trimming shortened V by 4 bases and J by 4 bases, and 11 bases separated the two germline ends. CDR3 size: 15 residues. Germline V gene lookup returns CDR1 LGHNA and CDR2 YSLEER. The CDR3 DNA is TGCGCCAGCAGCCGAGGACAGAGTTATAATTCACCCCTCCACTTT. Translated: CASSRGQSYNSPLHF.

This clone was recorded once. The chain couples TRBV7-6 to TRBJ2-1; no definite D call. The V and J ends lost 0 bases and 7 bases respectively, with 16 bases between them. Germline CDR1 reads SGHVS; CDR2 reads FNYEAQ. This CDR3 contains 16 residues. The CDR3 nucleotides are TGTGCCAGCAGCTTAGCGCTTGTATCTTCTCGGAATGAGCAGTTCTTC. Protein product: CASSLALVSSRNEQFF.

The chain couples TRBV13 to TRBJ1-2, with 8 bases fitting TRBD1. From germline, CDR1 is PRHDT and CDR2 FYEKMQ (reference sequence). Unmatched junction bases numbered 4, after V lost 0 bases and J lost 7 bases. The CDR3 length is 14 residues. CDR3 nucleotides: TGTGCCAGCAGCTTAGGGGACAGGGCTCGTGGCTACACCTTC. Translation gives CASSLGDRARGYTF.

Remarks on this clone: A much larger clone sits a single nucleotide away, making a read error possible. Other DNA sequences in this specimen translate into the identical CDR3. The rearrangement joins TRBV5-1 to TRBJ1-1, with D maybe TRBD1 (6 bases). The CDR3 runs to 15 residues. Trimming left V 3 bases short and J 1 base short, with 13 bases between. The germline V gene encodes CDR1 SGHRS and CDR2 YFSETQ. CDR3 nucleotides: TGCGCCAGCAGCTCCCTGACAGGCGGGAACACTGAAGCTTTCTTT. As protein: CASSSLTGGNTEAFF.

This rearrangement joins TRBV5-6 to TRBJ2-1; 9 positions agree with TRBD2. The germline V gene has CDR1 SGHDT and CDR2 YYEEEE. Losses at the gene ends were 5 bases for V and 1 base for J; bases not matched to a gene: 7. The CDR3 contains 16 residues. DNA for the CDR3: TGTGCCAGCAGTTCGGGACTAGCTCCTTCCTACAATGAGCAGTTCTTC. Its protein product is CASSSGLAPSYNEQFF.

This rearrangement joins TRBV10-3 to TRBJ1-3; D is perhaps TRBD1 (6 bases). Per the germline V gene, CDR1 is ENHRY and CDR2 is SYGVKD. This CDR3 is built from 13 residues. Trimming shortened V by 8 bases and J by 4 bases, and 12 bases separated the two germline ends. The CDR3 DNA reads TGTGCCATCGGGCAACAGGGAGGAAACACCATATATTTT. The encoded protein is CAIGQQGGNTIYF.

The CDR3 reads CASSFQGTANTEAFF. CDR3 bases: TGTGCCAGCAGTTTTCAAGGGACAGCGAACACTGAAGCTTTCTTT. This sequence joins TRBV6-5 and TRBJ1-1; 7 bases agree with TRBD1. V was clipped by 4 bases and J by 1 base; unmatched bases: 6. CDR1 is MNHEY, CDR2 SVGAGI, per germline. The CDR3 totals 15 residues.

The chain links TRBV9 to TRBJ1-3; the D gene is possibly TRBD1 (6 bases). Germline CDR1 is SGDLS and CDR2 is YYNGEE. Trimming removed 5 bases from V and 2 bases from J, with 14 bases in between. This CDR3 is 15 amino acids long. CDR3 DNA: TGTGCCAGCAGTCAGGGCAGGGGTGCTGGAAACACCATATATTTT. Translation: CASSQGRGAGNTIYF.

The chain joins TRBV10-3 to TRBJ1-2, with 11 bases lining up with TRBD1. CDR1 and CDR2 (germline): ENHRY, SYGVKD. The CDR3 runs 16 residues. Unmatched junction bases numbered 6, after V lost 2 bases and J lost 4 bases. CDR3 protein: CAISEPGTGGGYGYTF. The CDR3 DNA reads TGTGCCATCAGTGAGCCCGGGACAGGGGGGGGCTATGGCTACACCTTC.

Only a few counts were recorded for this clone. This chain joins TRBV18 and TRBJ1-1; 8 positions agree with TRBD1. The junction had 6 bases not matched to a gene; V was cut back by 4 bases and J by 2 bases. CDR1 is KGHSH and CDR2 is LQKENI in the germline V gene. The CDR3 length is 15 residues. DNA of the CDR3: TGTGCCAGCTCACTCGGGGCAGGGGGCAACACTGAAGCTTTCTTT. This codes for CASSLGAGGNTEAFF.

A single count supports this clone. The chain carries TRBV15 and TRBJ2-6; D ambiguous. The germline V gene has CDR1 LNHNV and CDR2 YYDKDF (reference sequence). Trimming shortened V by 1 base and J by 2 bases, and 9 bases separated the two germline ends. The CDR3 is 16 residues long. CDR3 DNA sequence: TGTGCCACCAGCAGAGCTCCGGAGCCTGGGGCCAACGTCCTGACTTTC. This encodes CATSRAPEPGANVLTF.

The chain is built from TRBV19 and TRBJ1-5; D may be TRBD1 (5 bases). V was cut by 2 bases and J by 5 bases, with 13 bases left in between. This CDR3 contains 15 residues. CDR1 is LNHDA, CDR2 SQIVND, per germline (reference sequence). CDR3 DNA: TGTGCCAGTAGTATAAGGGGCCCTCTAGATCAGCCCCAGCATTTT. Encoded protein: CASSIRGPLDQPQHF.

The chain couples TRBV2 to TRBJ1-1, with D uncertain. Trimming left V 10 bases short and J 1 base short, with 7 bases between. Germline V gene sequence: CDR1 SNHLY, CDR2 FYNNEI. The CDR3 sequence is 11 residues long. The CDR3: CATVENTEAFF. The CDR3 coding sequence is TGTGCCACAGTTGAGAACACTGAAGCTTTCTTT.

This clone was recorded only once. The rearrangement joins TRBV18 to TRBJ2-5; unclear D gene. The CDR3 loop spans 12 amino acids. The ends were cut back, 4 bases at V and 1 base at J, with 4 bases in the middle. Germline V gene data show CDR1 as KGHSH and CDR2 as LQKENI. DNA for the CDR3: TGTGCCAGCTCACAACTCCAAGAGACCCAGTACTTC. Amino acid sequence: CASSQLQETQYF.

V usage is TRBV29-1 and J usage is TRBJ1-3, with 9 bases aligning to TRBD1. The germline V gene encodes CDR1 SQVTM and CDR2 ANQGSEA. Trimming cost V 4 bases and J 1 base; bases outside gene matches: 5. This CDR3 has 15 residues. The CDR3 DNA follows: TGCAGCGTTGTCCGACAGGGGGTGTCTGGAAACACCATATATTTT. The encoded protein is CSVVRQGVSGNTIYF. Full variable domain (rest looked up from reference TRBV29-1 and TRBJ1-3): SAVISQKPSRDICQRGTSLTIQCQVDSQVTMMFWYRQQPGQSLTLIATANQGSEATYESGFVIDKFPISRPNLTFSTLTVSNMSPEDSSIYLCSVVRQGVSGNTIYFGEGSWLTVV.

This chain joins TRBV7-6 and TRBJ2-2; weak D call: TRBD1 (6 bases). From germline, CDR1 is SGHVS and CDR2 FNYEAQ. This CDR3 contains 16 residues. Trimming took 4 bases from V and 6 from J, leaving 18 bases between them. Written as DNA, the CDR3 is TGTGCCAGCAGCTATACACGACAGGTGGTGGCCGGGGAGCTGTTTTTT. This sequence encodes CASSYTRQVVAGELFF.

The sample holds a few counts of this clone. V and J are TRBV20-1 and TRBJ2-7; 9 bases align to TRBD1. Germline CDR1 reads DFQATT; CDR2 reads SNEGSKA (reference sequence). This CDR3 is 11 amino acids long. V shed 7 bases, J shed 6 bases, and the junction held 4 bases outside the gene matches. The CDR3 reads CSGDRAREQYF. CDR3 bases: TGCAGTGGGGACAGGGCCCGCGAGCAGTACTTC.

The rearrangement links TRBV9 to TRBJ1-3; perhaps TRBD1 as D (6 bases). The germline CDR1 and CDR2 sequences are SGDLS and YYNGEE. The CDR3 runs to 16 residues. Trimming removed 3 bases from V and 4 bases from J, with 17 bases in between. This CDR3 is CASSASGTLYGNTIYF. The CDR3 nucleotides read TGTGCCAGCAGCGCGAGCGGGACACTGTACGGAAACACCATATATTTT. Based on the CDR3 plus reference TRBV9 and TRBJ1-3, the full variable domain is DSGVTQTPKHLITATGQRVTLRCSPRSGDLSVYWYQQSLDQGLQFLIQYYNGEERAKGNILERFSAQQFPDLHSELNLSSLELGDSALYFCASSASGTLYGNTIYFGEGSWLTVV.

The rearrangement links TRBV5-1 to TRBJ1-6; tentatively, D is TRBD1 (5 bases). The CDR3 is 15 residues long. The germline V gene encodes CDR1 SGHRS and CDR2 YFSETQ. The V and J ends lost 1 base and 8 bases respectively, with 13 bases between them. The chain's CDR3 is CASSLMGREDSPLHF. The CDR3 DNA reads TGCGCCAGCAGCTTGATGGGCAGGGAGGATTCACCCCTCCACTTT.

This clone was seen once. The chain couples TRBV7-9 to TRBJ2-5; 7 bases are shared with TRBD2. The CDR3 is 14 amino acids. V dropped 3 bases and J dropped 2; count of bases not matched to a gene: 3. CDR1 SEHNR and CDR2 FQNEAQ come from the germline V gene (reference sequence). In DNA form, the CDR3 reads TGTGCCAGCAGCTTTTCCGGGGGGCAAGAGACCCAGTACTTC. Amino acids: CASSFSGGQETQYF.

The chain joins TRBV7-2 to TRBJ1-2, with 11 bases identical to TRBD1. In germline, CDR1 is SGHTA, CDR2 FQGNSA. The V and J ends lost 5 bases and 7 bases, in that order; junction bases with no gene match: 9. The CDR3 has 15 residues. In DNA form, the CDR3 reads TGTGCCAGCAGCCCACCTCGGACAGGGGGCGGTGGCTACACCTTC. It yields the protein CASSPPRTGGGGYTF.

This rearrangement joins TRBV6-5 to TRBJ1-2; the D gene is possibly TRBD1 (6 bases). CDR3 length equals 12 residues. The V gene lost 6 bases and the J gene lost 7 bases, with 12 bases spanning the gap. Germline CDR1 reads MNHEY; CDR2 reads SVGAGI. CDR3 sequence reads: CASRTGFGGYTF. The CDR3 DNA follows: TGTGCCAGCAGAACAGGGTTCGGTGGCTACACCTTC.

This chain links TRBV7-2 with TRBJ1-1, with 10 bases lining up with TRBD1. V lost 3 bases to trimming and J lost 11 bases; unmatched junction nucleotides: 9. Per the germline V gene, CDR1 is SGHTA and CDR2 is FQGNSA. The CDR3 totals 14 residues. CDR3 nucleotide sequence: TGTGCCAGCAGCTTGCCTTCGACAGGGGGCAAGGCTTTCTTT. Protein: CASSLPSTGGKAFF. Full variable domain (missing parts from reference TRBV7-2 and TRBJ1-1): GAGVSQSPSNKVTEKGKDVELRCDPISGHTALYWYRQSLGQGLEFLIYFQGNSAPDKSGLPSDRFSAERTGGSVSTLTIQRTQQEDSAVYLCASSLPSTGGKAFFGQGTRLTVV.

The chain joins TRBV3-1 (or the pseudogene TRBV3-2) to TRBJ1-2, with D possibly being TRBD1 (5 bases). Germline CDR1 reads LGHDT; CDR2 reads YNNKEL (reference sequence). Trimming left V 1 base short and J 6 bases short, with 9 bases between. There are 13 residues in the CDR3. The CDR3 protein is CASSQALRDGYTF. As DNA, the CDR3 is TGTGCCAGCAGCCAAGCTCTCAGGGATGGCTACACCTTC.

The V gene is TRBV7-2, the J gene TRBJ1-2; tentative D call: TRBD1 (6 bases). The CDR3 contains 14 residues. Germline CDR1 reads SGHTA; CDR2 reads FQGNSA. The V end lost 5 bases, the J end lost 8 bases, and 18 bases lay between the germline ends. CDR3 sequence: CASSPDGGAGGYTF. Here the CDR3 DNA reads TGTGCCAGCAGCCCCGACGGGGGGGCGGGGGGCTACACCTTC.

The chain carries TRBV12-3 or TRBV12-4 and TRBJ2-7; 8 nucleotides agree with TRBD1. The CDR3 runs 13 residues. With 6 bases clipped from V and 2 bases from J, the junction kept 3 bases outside the gene matches. The CDR3 loop is CASRTQGAYEQYF. The CDR3, as DNA: TGTGCCAGCAGGACACAGGGGGCCTACGAGCAGTACTTC.

The V gene is TRBV4-3, the J gene TRBJ2-4; perhaps TRBD1 as D (6 bases). Trimming took off 4 bases at V and 2 bases at J, with 21 bases between the two ends. Germline CDR1 is LGHNA and CDR2 is YSLEER. This CDR3 has 18 residues. The CDR3 is CASSLYPANDRSKNIQYF. The CDR3 nucleotides are TGCGCCAGCAGCCTGTACCCAGCTAACGACAGGTCCAAAAACATTCAGTACTTC.

The genes are TRBV7-2 and TRBJ2-1, with TRBD1 identical over 9 bases. The junction had 5 bases not matched to a gene; V was cut back by 5 bases and J by 9 bases. Germline-derived CDR1 and CDR2 are SGHTA and FQGNSA. CDR3 size: 13 residues. CDR3 region: CASSRDRVVEQFF. The CDR3 DNA sequence: TGTGCCAGCAGCCGGGACAGGGTAGTTGAGCAGTTCTTC.

This clone was seen just once. The rearrangement uses TRBV6-5 and TRBJ2-7, with a possible D match to TRBD1 (6 bases). This CDR3 contains 16 residues. V was shortened by 0 bases and J by 0 bases, with 12 bases between the two germline ends. In germline, CDR1 is MNHEY, CDR2 SVGAGI. The DNA of the CDR3 is TGTGCCAGCAGTTACTCTCGGACAGCATACTCCTACGAGCAGTACTTC. Translation gives CASSYSRTAYSYEQYF.

The CDR3 DNA reads as TGTGCCAGCAGCCCAGACAGGGCCGGAACCGGGGAGCTGTTTTTT. Amino acid sequence: CASSPDRAGTGELFF. The rearrangement joins TRBV11-3 to TRBJ2-2, with 7 positions matching TRBD1. CDR1 and CDR2 from the germline V gene are SGHNT and YENEEA. The CDR3 loop spans 15 amino acids. The ends lost 5 bases at V and 5 bases at J; junction bases unmatched: 8. The full variable domain, its missing parts supplied by reference TRBV11-3 and TRBJ2-2, is EAGVVQSPRYKIIEKKQPVAFWCNPISGHNTLYWYLQNLGQGPELLIRYENEEAVDDSQLPKDRFSAERLKGVDSTLKIQPAELGDSAVYLCASSPDRAGTGELFFGEGSRLTVL.

This chain links TRBV4-1 with TRBJ1-1; no clear D. This CDR3 spans 18 amino acids. Between the trimmed V and J ends, which lost 3 bases and 0 bases, there was a span of 20 bases. The germline CDR1 and CDR2 sequences are MGHRA and YSYEKL. The CDR3 sequence is CASSQITGPGRLNTEAFF. The CDR3, as DNA: TGCGCCAGCAGCCAGATCACGGGCCCCGGGAGACTGAACACTGAAGCTTTCTTT.

The chain links TRBV9 to TRBJ2-2; D gene ambiguous. V gave up 0 bases and J gave up 8 bases, with 14 bases separating them. Germline V lookup: CDR1 SGDLS, CDR2 YYNGEE. The CDR3 runs to 15 residues. The CDR3 protein is CASSVEGSLGGELFF. In nucleotides, the CDR3 is TGTGCCAGCAGCGTAGAAGGCTCGCTAGGAGGGGAGCTGTTTTTT.